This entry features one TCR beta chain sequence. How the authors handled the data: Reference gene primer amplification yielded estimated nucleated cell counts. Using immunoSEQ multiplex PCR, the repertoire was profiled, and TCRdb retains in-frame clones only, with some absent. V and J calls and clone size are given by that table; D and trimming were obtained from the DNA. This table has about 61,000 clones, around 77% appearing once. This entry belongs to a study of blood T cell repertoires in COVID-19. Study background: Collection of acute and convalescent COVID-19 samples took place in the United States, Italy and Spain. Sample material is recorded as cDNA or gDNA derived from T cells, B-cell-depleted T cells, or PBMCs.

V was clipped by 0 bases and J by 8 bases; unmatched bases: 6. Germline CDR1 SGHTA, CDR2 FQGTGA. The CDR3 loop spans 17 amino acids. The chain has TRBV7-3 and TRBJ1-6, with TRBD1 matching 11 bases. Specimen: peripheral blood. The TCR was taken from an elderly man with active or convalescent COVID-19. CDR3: CASSLTAGQGAYSPLHF. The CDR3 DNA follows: TGTGCCAGCAGCTTAACCGCTGGACAGGGGGCTTATTCACCCCTCCACTTT.